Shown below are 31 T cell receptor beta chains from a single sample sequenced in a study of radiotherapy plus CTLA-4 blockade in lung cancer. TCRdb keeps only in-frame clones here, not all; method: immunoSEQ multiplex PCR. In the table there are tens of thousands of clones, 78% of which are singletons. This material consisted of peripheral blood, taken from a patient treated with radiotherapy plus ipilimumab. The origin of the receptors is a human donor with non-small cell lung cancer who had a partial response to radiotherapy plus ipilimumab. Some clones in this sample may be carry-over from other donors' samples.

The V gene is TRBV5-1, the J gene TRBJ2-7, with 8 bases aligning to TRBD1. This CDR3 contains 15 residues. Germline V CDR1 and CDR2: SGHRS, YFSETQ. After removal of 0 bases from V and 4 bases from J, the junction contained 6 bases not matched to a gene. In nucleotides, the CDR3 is TGCGCCAGCAGCTTGGCAGGGGGCTTGGATTACGAGCAGTACTTC. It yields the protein CASSLAGGLDYEQYF.

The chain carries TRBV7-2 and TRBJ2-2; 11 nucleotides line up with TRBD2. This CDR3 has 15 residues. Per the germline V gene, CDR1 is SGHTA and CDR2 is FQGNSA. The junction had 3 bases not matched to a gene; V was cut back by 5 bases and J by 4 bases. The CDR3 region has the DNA TGTGCCAGCAGCGGGACTAGCGGCGGCACCGGGGAGCTGTTTTTT. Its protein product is CASSGTSGGTGELFF.

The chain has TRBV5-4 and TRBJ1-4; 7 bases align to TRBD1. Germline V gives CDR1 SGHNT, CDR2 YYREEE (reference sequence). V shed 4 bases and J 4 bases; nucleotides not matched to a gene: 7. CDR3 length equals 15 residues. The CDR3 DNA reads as TGTGCCAGCAGCATTCGGACAGGCAATAATGAAAAACTGTTTTTT. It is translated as CASSIRTGNNEKLFF.

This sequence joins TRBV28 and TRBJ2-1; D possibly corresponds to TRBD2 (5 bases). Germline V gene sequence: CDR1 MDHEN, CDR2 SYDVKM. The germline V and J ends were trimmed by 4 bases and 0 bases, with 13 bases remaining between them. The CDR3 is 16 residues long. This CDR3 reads CASSSSSGPSYNEQFF. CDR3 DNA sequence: TGTGCCAGCAGTTCCTCGAGCGGTCCCTCCTACAATGAGCAGTTCTTC.

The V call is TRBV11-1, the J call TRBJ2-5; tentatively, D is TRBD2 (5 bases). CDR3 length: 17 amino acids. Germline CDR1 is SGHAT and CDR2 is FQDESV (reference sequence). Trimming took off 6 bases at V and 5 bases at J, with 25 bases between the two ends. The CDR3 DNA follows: TGTGCCAGCAGTTACGAGATGACAAGCCCCAGAGGGGAGACCCAGTACTTC. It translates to CASSYEMTSPRGETQYF.

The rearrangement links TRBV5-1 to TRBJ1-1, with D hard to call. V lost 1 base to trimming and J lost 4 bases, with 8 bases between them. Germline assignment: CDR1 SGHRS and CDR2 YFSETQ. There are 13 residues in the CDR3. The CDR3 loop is CASSLTPGTEAFF. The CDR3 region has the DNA TGCGCCAGCAGCTTGACACCAGGCACTGAAGCTTTCTTT.

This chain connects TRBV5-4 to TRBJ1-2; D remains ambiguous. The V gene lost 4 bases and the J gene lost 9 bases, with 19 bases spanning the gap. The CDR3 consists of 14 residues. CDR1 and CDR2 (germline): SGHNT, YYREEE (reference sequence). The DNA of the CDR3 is TGTGCCAGCAGCGCGGGCCCGCCAGTCGAAAGCTACACCTTC. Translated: CASSAGPPVESYTF.

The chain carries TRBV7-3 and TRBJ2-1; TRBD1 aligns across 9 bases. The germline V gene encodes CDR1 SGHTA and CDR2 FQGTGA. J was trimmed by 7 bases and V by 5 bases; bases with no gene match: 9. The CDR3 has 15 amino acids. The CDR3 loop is CASSLGQGPFNEQFF. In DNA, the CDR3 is TGTGCCAGCAGCCTAGGACAGGGGCCCTTTAATGAGCAGTTCTTC. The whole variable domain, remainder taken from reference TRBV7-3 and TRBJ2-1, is GAGVSQTPSNKVTEKGKYVELRCDPISGHTALYWYRQSLGQGPEFLIYFQGTGAADDSGLPNDRFFAVRPEGSVSTLKIQRTERGDSAVYLCASSLGQGPFNEQFFGPGTRLTVL.

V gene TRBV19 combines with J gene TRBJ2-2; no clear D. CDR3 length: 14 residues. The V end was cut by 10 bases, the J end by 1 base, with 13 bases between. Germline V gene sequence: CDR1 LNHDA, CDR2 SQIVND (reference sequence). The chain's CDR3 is CATTNNRNTGELFF. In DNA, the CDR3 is TGTGCCACAACCAACAACAGGAACACCGGGGAGCTGTTTTTT.

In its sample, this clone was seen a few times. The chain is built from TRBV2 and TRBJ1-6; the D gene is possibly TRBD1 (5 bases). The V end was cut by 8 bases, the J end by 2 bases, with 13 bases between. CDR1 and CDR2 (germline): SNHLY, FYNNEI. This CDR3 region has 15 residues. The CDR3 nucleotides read TGTGCCAGCTTCCTGGGACTAACCTATAATTCACCCCTCCACTTT. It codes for CASFLGLTYNSPLHF.

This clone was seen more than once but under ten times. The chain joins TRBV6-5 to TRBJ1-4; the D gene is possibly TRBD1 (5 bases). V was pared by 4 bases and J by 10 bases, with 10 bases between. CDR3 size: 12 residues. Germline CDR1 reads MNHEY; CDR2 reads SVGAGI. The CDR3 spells CASSLPGGKLFF. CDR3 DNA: TGTGCCAGCAGTTTGCCGGGGGGAAAACTGTTTTTT.

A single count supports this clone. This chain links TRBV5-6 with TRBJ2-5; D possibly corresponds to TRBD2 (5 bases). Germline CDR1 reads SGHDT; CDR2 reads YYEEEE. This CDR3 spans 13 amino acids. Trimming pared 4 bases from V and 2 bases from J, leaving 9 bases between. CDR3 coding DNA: TGTGCCAGCAGCGGGCCGGGGCAAGAGACCCAGTACTTC. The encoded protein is CASSGPGQETQYF. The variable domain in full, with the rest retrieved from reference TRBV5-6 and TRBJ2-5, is DAGVTQSPTHLIKTRGQQVTLRCSPKSGHDTVSWYQQALGQGPQFIFQYYEEEERQRGNFPDRFSGHQFPNYSSELNVNALLLGDSALYLCASSGPGQETQYFGPGTRLLVL.

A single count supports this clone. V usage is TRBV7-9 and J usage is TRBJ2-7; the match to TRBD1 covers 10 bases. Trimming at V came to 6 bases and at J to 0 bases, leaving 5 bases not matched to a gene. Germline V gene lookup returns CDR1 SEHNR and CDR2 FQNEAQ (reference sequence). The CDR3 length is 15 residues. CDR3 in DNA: TGTGCCAGCAGACCGACAGGGGGCTTCTCCTACGAGCAGTACTTC. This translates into CASRPTGGFSYEQYF. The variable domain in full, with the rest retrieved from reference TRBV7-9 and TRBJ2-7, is DTGVSQNPRHKITKRGQNVTFRCDPISEHNRLYWYRQTLGQGPEFLTYFQNEAQLEKSRLLSDRFSAERPKGSFSTLEIQRTEQGDSAMYLCASRPTGGFSYEQYFGPGTRLTVT.

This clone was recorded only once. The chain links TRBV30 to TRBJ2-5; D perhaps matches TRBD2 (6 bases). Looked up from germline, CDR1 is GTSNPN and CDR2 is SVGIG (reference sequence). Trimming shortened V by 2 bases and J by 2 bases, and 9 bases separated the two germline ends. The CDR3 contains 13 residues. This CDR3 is CAWSLGLQETQYF. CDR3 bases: TGTGCCTGGAGTTTGGGACTTCAAGAGACCCAGTACTTC. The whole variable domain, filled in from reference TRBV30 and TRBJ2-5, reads SQTIHQWPATLVQPVGSPLSLECTVEGTSNPNLYWYRQAAGRGLQLLFYSVGIGQISSEVPQNLSASRPQDRQFILSSKKLLLSDSGFYLCAWSLGLQETQYFGPGTRLLVL.

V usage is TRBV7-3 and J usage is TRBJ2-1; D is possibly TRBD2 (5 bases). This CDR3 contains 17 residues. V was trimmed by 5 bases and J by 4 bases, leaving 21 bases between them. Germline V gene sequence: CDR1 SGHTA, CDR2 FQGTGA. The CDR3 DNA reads TGTGCCAGCAGCCAATCTTCGCGGGCTAGGGCTTACAATGAGCAGTTCTTC. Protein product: CASSQSSRARAYNEQFF.

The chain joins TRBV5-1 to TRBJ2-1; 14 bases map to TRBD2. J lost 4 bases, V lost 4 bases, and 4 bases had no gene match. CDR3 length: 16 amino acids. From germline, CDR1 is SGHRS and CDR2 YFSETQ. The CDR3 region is CASSGGLAGGYNEQFF. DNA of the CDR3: TGCGCCAGCAGCGGAGGACTAGCGGGGGGTTACAATGAGCAGTTCTTC. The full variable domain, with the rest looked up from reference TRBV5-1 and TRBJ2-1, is KAGVTQTPRYLIKTRGQQVTLSCSPISGHRSVSWYQQTPGQGLQFLFEYFSETQRNKGNFPGRFSGRQFSNSRSEMNVSTLELGDSALYLCASSGGLAGGYNEQFFGPGTRLTVL.

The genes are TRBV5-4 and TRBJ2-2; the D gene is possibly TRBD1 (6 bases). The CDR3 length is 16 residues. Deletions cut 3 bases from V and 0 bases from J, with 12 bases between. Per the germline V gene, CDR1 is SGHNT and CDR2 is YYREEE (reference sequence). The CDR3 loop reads CASSSPGHSNTGELFF. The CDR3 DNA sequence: TGTGCCAGCAGCTCTCCGGGACACTCGAACACCGGGGAGCTGTTTTTT.

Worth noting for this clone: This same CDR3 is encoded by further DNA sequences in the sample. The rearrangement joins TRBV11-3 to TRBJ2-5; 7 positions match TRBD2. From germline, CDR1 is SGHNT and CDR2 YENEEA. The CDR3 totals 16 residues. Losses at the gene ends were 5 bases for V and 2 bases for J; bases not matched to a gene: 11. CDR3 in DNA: TGTGCCAGCAGCCTGACTAGCTTTGGGACGCAAGAGACCCAGTACTTC. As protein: CASSLTSFGTQETQYF. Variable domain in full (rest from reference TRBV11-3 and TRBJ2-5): EAGVVQSPRYKIIEKKQPVAFWCNPISGHNTLYWYLQNLGQGPELLIRYENEEAVDDSQLPKDRFSAERLKGVDSTLKIQPAELGDSAVYLCASSLTSFGTQETQYFGPGTRLLVL.

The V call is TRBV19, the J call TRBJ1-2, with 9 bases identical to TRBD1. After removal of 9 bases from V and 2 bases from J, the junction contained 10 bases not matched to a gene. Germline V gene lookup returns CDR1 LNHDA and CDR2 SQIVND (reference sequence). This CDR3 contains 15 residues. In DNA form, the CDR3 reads TGTGCCAGCCGAAGGGCCGGACAGGGGAACTATGGCTACACCTTC. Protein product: CASRRAGQGNYGYTF.

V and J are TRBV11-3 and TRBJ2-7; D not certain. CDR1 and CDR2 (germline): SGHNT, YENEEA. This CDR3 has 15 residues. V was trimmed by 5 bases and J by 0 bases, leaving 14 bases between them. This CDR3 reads CASSPQRVSSYEQYF. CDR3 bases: TGTGCCAGCAGCCCGCAACGGGTGAGCTCCTACGAGCAGTACTTC. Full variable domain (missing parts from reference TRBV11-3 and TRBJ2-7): EAGVVQSPRYKIIEKKQPVAFWCNPISGHNTLYWYLQNLGQGPELLIRYENEEAVDDSQLPKDRFSAERLKGVDSTLKIQPAELGDSAVYLCASSPQRVSSYEQYFGPGTRLTVT.

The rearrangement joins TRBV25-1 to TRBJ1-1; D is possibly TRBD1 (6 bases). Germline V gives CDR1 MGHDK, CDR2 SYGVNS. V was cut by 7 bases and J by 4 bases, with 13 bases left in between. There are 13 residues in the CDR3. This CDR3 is CASKEQGRTEAFF. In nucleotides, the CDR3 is TGTGCCAGCAAAGAACAGGGTCGCACTGAAGCTTTCTTT.

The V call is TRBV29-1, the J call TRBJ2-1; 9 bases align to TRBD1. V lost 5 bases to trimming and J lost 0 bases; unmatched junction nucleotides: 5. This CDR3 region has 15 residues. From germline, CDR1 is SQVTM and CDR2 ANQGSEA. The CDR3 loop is CSVTGGLSSYNEQFF. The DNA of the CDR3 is TGCAGCGTTACAGGGGGCCTAAGCTCCTACAATGAGCAGTTCTTC.

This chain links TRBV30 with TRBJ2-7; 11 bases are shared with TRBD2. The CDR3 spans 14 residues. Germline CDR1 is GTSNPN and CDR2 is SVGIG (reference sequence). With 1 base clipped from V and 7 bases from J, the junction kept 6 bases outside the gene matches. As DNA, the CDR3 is TGTGCCTGGAGTGCGTCGCTAGCGGGAGGTGAGCAGTACTTC. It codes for CAWSASLAGGEQYF. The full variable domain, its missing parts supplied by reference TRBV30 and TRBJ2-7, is SQTIHQWPATLVQPVGSPLSLECTVEGTSNPNLYWYRQAAGRGLQLLFYSVGIGQISSEVPQNLSASRPQDRQFILSSKKLLLSDSGFYLCAWSASLAGGEQYFGPGTRLTVT.

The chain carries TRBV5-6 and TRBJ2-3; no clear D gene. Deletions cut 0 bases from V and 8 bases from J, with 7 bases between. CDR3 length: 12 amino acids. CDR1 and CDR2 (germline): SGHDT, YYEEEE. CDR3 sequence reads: CASSLGLLTQYF. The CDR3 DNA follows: TGTGCCAGCAGCTTGGGACTCCTTACGCAGTATTTT.

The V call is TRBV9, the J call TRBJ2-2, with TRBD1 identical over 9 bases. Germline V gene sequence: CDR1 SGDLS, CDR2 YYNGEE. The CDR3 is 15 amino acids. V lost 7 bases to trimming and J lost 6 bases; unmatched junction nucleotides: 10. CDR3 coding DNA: TGTGCCAGCGCGCCCAGACAGGGGGAGGCCGGGGAGCTGTTTTTT. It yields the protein CASAPRQGEAGELFF.

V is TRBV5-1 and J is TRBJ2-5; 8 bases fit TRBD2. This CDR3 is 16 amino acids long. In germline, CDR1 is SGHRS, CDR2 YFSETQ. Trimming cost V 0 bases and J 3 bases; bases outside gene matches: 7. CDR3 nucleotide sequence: TGCGCCAGCAGCTTGGGGAGCGGGAGCGGGGAAGAGACCCAGTACTTC. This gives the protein CASSLGSGSGEETQYF.

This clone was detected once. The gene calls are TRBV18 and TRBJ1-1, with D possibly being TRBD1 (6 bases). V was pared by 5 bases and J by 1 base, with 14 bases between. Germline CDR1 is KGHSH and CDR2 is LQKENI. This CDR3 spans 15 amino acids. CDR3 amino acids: CASSDLVGQNTEAFF. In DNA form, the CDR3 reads TGTGCCAGCTCAGACCTGGTGGGACAGAACACTGAAGCTTTCTTT.

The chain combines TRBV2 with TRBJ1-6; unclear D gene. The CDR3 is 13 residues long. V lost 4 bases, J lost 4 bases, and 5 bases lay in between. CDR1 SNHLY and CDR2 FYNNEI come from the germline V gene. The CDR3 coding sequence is TGTGCCAGCAGTGGGCGGTATAATTCACCCCTCCACTTT. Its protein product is CASSGRYNSPLHF.

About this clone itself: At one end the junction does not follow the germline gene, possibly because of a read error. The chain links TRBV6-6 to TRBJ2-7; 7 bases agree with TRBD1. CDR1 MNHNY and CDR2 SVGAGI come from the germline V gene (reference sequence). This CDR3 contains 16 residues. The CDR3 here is CASSDSGGAITYEQYF. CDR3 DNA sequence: TGTGCCAGCAGTGACTCAGGGGGTGCTATTACCTACGAGCAGTACTTC.

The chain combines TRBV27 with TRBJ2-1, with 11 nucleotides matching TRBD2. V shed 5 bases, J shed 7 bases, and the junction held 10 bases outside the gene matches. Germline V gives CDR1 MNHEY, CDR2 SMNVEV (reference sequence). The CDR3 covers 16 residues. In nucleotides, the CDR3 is TGTGCCAGCAGTCGTCGATCTAGCGGGGGGTTTAATGAGCAGTTCTTC. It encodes CASSRRSSGGFNEQFF.

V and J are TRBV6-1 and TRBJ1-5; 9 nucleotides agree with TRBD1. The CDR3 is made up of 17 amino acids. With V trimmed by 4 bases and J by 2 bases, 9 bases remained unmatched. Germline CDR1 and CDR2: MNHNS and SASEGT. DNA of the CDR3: TGTGCCAGCAGTGTAAACAGGGGGCGCGTGGGCAATCAGCCCCAGCATTTT. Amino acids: CASSVNRGRVGNQPQHF.